The 21 T cell receptor beta chains presented below share a single source sample, sequenced in a study of T cell responses to AZD1222 COVID-19 vaccine. Assay: immunoSEQ multiplex PCR; the TCRdb copy retains only in-frame clones and omits some. This sample has more than 80,000 clones; approximately 87% occur once, and the top ten carry about 5.4%. Sequences were derived from peripheral blood, sampled on day 0 of AZD1222 vaccination. The receptors come from an adult in good health.

The V and J genes are TRBV15 and TRBJ2-6; 9 positions match TRBD1. Germline-derived CDR1 and CDR2 are LNHNV and YYDKDF (reference sequence). The CDR3 extends over 17 amino acids. The J segment lost 4 bases and the V segment lost 1 base, leaving 5 bases of the junction unmatched. The CDR3 DNA is TGTGCCACCAGCAGAGCTGCACAGGGGGCCGGGGCCAACGTCCTGACTTTC. Its protein product is CATSRAAQGAGANVLTF.

The CDR3 bases are TGTGCCAGCAGTGAAGCCGACAGGGCCGAGCAGTACTTC. This translates into CASSEADRAEQYF. The V call is TRBV2, the J call TRBJ2-7; 7 nucleotides line up with TRBD1. The CDR3 totals 13 residues. CDR1 and CDR2 from the germline V gene are SNHLY and FYNNEI. Trimming at V came to 0 bases and at J to 6 bases, leaving 2 bases not matched to a gene.

The chain has TRBV14 and TRBJ1-3; D may be TRBD1 (6 bases). The CDR3 consists of 15 residues. V was shortened by 4 bases and J by 2 bases, with 12 bases between the two germline ends. Germline CDR1 reads SGHDN; CDR2 reads FVKESK. The CDR3: CASSRAPGAGNTIYF. DNA of the CDR3: TGTGCCAGCAGCCGGGCTCCAGGGGCTGGAAACACCATATATTTT. The whole variable domain, filled in from reference TRBV14 and TRBJ1-3, reads EAGVTQFPSHSVIEKGQTVTLRCDPISGHDNLYWYRRVMGKEIKFLLHFVKESKQDESGMPNNRFLAERTGGTYSTLKVQPAELEDSGVYFCASSRAPGAGNTIYFGEGSWLTVV.

CDR3 in DNA: TGTGCCAGTAGTATAGAGGGTTCGAACAGGGCAAAGATCGATGGCTACACCTTC. It specifies CASSIEGSNRAKIDGYTF. The rearrangement links TRBV19 to TRBJ1-2; maybe TRBD1 (6 bases). This CDR3 has 18 amino acids. Germline CDR1 and CDR2: LNHDA and SQIVND (reference sequence). V was cut by 0 bases and J by 6 bases, with 23 bases left in between.

This clone has just a few counts. This rearrangement joins TRBV5-1 to TRBJ2-7; D perhaps matches TRBD2 (6 bases). Trimming took off 2 bases at V and 0 bases at J, with 12 bases between the two ends. The germline V gene encodes CDR1 SGHRS and CDR2 YFSETQ. The CDR3 runs 15 residues. The CDR3 sequence: CASSFADGSSYEQYF. The CDR3 DNA reads TGCGCCAGCAGCTTTGCAGACGGGAGCTCCTACGAGCAGTACTTC.

The chain uses TRBV10-3 and TRBJ1-1; 8 nucleotides align to TRBD1. CDR3 size: 13 residues. With 6 bases clipped from V and 1 base from J, the junction kept 1 base outside the gene matches. From germline, CDR1 is ENHRY and CDR2 SYGVKD. CDR3 bases: TGTGCCATCAGGGGGACAGGGAACACTGAAGCTTTCTTT. This translates into CAIRGTGNTEAFF.

In this sample, this clone turned up once. The rearrangement links TRBV2 to TRBJ2-7; 9 positions agree with TRBD1. Germline trimming cut 8 bases from V and 6 bases from J; bases unmatched to any gene: 8. CDR1 is SNHLY, CDR2 FYNNEI, per germline. The CDR3 runs to 13 residues. The CDR3 is CASGKGTGSEQYF. CDR3 nucleotides: TGTGCCAGCGGGAAGGGGACAGGGAGCGAGCAGTACTTC.

This clone was detected a few times. The chain links TRBV5-1 to TRBJ1-1; 7 nucleotides align to TRBD1. The V segment lost 4 bases and the J segment 3 bases; nucleotides outside the gene matches: 9. CDR1 is SGHRS, CDR2 YFSETQ, per germline. This CDR3 region has 15 residues. CDR3 nucleotides: TGCGCCAGCAGCCAGAGACAGGGAGGTTACACTGAAGCTTTCTTT. This codes for CASSQRQGGYTEAFF. Full variable domain (outside the CDR3, taken from reference TRBV5-1 and TRBJ1-1): KAGVTQTPRYLIKTRGQQVTLSCSPISGHRSVSWYQQTPGQGLQFLFEYFSETQRNKGNFPGRFSGRQFSNSRSEMNVSTLELGDSALYLCASSQRQGGYTEAFFGQGTRLTVV.

This chain joins TRBV7-2 and TRBJ2-5; 8 bases agree with TRBD1. The length of the CDR3 is 14 residues. Germline CDR1 is SGHTA and CDR2 is FQGNSA. J gave up 5 bases and V 4 bases, and 6 bases lay outside the gene matches. In nucleotides, the CDR3 is TGTGCCAGCAGCTCCTATACAGGGGGGGAGACCCAGTACTTC. This gives the protein CASSSYTGGETQYF.

The V and J genes are TRBV6-5 and TRBJ2-3; 12 bases match TRBD2. J gave up 9 bases and V 2 bases, and 9 bases lay outside the gene matches. The CDR3 sequence is 16 residues long. Germline CDR1 is MNHEY and CDR2 is SVGAGI. The CDR3 nucleotides read TGTGCCAGCAGTTACGGGCTAGCGGGAGGGGGCGGGACGCAGTATTTT. Amino acids: CASSYGLAGGGGTQYF.

The rearrangement uses TRBV3-1 (or the pseudogene TRBV3-2) and TRBJ2-2; no reliable D call. Trimming shortened V by 4 bases and J by 0 bases, and 6 bases separated the two germline ends. From germline, CDR1 is LGHDT and CDR2 YNNKEL (reference sequence). There are 14 residues in the CDR3. The CDR3 region is CASSPWTNTGELFF. DNA of the CDR3: TGTGCCAGCAGCCCATGGACGAACACCGGGGAGCTGTTTTTT.

This chain uses TRBV5-5 with TRBJ2-5; D call uncertain. The germline CDR1 and CDR2 sequences are SGHKS and YYEKEE (reference sequence). The CDR3 runs to 16 residues. Trimming cost V 2 bases and J 3 bases, with 17 bases left between them. CDR3 DNA sequence: TGTGCCAGCAGCTTTGTTGCTTCGGCAGGCGAAGAGACCCAGTACTTC. It codes for CASSFVASAGEETQYF.

As concerns this clone: The same CDR3 can be traced to other DNA sequences in this sample. The V and J genes are TRBV10-3 and TRBJ1-1, with D uncertain. V lost 2 bases and J 1 base, leaving 5 bases between the germline ends. In germline, CDR1 is ENHRY, CDR2 SYGVKD. CDR3 length: 13 residues. The CDR3 loop reads CAISEVGNTEAFF. DNA for the CDR3: TGTGCCATCAGTGAGGTAGGGAACACTGAAGCTTTCTTT.

The chain recombines TRBV9 with TRBJ1-2; tentatively, D is TRBD1 (6 bases). CDR1 and CDR2 (germline): SGDLS, YYNGEE. The CDR3 loop spans 12 amino acids. V was trimmed by 5 bases and J by 7 bases, leaving 12 bases between them. The CDR3 here is CASSRDITGYTF. The CDR3 nucleotides read TGTGCCAGCAGTCGGGACATAACTGGCTACACCTTC.

The CDR3 sequence: CASSVVRGTQYF. As DNA, the CDR3 is TGTGCCAGCAGCGTAGTAAGGGGCACGCAGTATTTT. This sequence joins TRBV9 and TRBJ2-3; a weak D match, TRBD1 (5 bases). Trimming left V 0 bases short and J 9 bases short, with 8 bases between. Germline V lookup: CDR1 SGDLS, CDR2 YYNGEE. The CDR3 is 12 residues long.

This rearrangement joins TRBV7-2 to TRBJ1-6; no clear D. Per germline, CDR1 SGHTA and CDR2 FQGNSA. This CDR3 contains 14 residues. V was trimmed by 2 bases and J by 9 bases, leaving 11 bases between them. CDR3 sequence reads: CASSLIGKGSPLHF. The CDR3 DNA is TGTGCCAGCAGCTTAATAGGGAAAGGTTCACCCCTCCACTTT.

This clone was seen only a few times. The gene calls are TRBV24-1 and TRBJ2-2, with 8 bases lining up with TRBD1. Per germline, CDR1 KGHDR and CDR2 SFDVKD. With V trimmed by 7 bases and J by 3 bases, 3 bases remained unmatched. This CDR3 has 14 amino acids. The DNA of the CDR3 is TGTGCCACCAGGGCGGGACAGGACACCGGGGAGCTGTTTTTT. Residues: CATRAGQDTGELFF.

The chain couples TRBV28 to TRBJ2-3; the D is unclear. This CDR3 is 12 amino acids long. V was trimmed by 7 bases and J by 9 bases, leaving 14 bases between them. Germline CDR1 MDHEN, CDR2 SYDVKM. The CDR3 spells CASKEAPYTQYF. The CDR3 DNA is TGTGCCAGCAAAGAGGCTCCGTACACGCAGTATTTT.

The chain combines TRBV11-3 with TRBJ2-3, with D perhaps TRBD2 (6 bases). Germline CDR1 is SGHNT and CDR2 is YENEEA. This CDR3 comprises 18 residues. The germline V and J ends were trimmed by 1 base and 4 bases, with 21 bases remaining between them. This chain's CDR3 is CASSLGVSFQERADTQYF. The CDR3 coding sequence is TGTGCCAGCAGCTTAGGTGTTTCGTTTCAAGAGCGGGCAGATACGCAGTATTTT.

The chain uses TRBV2 and TRBJ2-7, with D possibly matching TRBD1 (6 bases). CDR3 length: 17 amino acids. V lost 3 bases to trimming and J lost 5 bases, with 23 bases between them. CDR1 is SNHLY and CDR2 is FYNNEI in the germline V gene. CDR3 in DNA: TGTGCCAGCAGTGAGGGTTTTGGGATGCAGGGGACCGACGAGCAGTACTTC. It translates to CASSEGFGMQGTDEQYF.

The V call is TRBV5-4, the J call TRBJ2-7, with 10 bases matching TRBD1. Germline CDR1 and CDR2: SGHNT and YYREEE (reference sequence). The CDR3 extends over 14 amino acids. V gave up 3 bases and J gave up 5 bases; unmatched junction bases: 5. The DNA for the CDR3 is TGTGCCAGCAGCTCGACAGGGGGCCCCAACGAGCAGTACTTC. It yields the protein CASSSTGGPNEQYF.